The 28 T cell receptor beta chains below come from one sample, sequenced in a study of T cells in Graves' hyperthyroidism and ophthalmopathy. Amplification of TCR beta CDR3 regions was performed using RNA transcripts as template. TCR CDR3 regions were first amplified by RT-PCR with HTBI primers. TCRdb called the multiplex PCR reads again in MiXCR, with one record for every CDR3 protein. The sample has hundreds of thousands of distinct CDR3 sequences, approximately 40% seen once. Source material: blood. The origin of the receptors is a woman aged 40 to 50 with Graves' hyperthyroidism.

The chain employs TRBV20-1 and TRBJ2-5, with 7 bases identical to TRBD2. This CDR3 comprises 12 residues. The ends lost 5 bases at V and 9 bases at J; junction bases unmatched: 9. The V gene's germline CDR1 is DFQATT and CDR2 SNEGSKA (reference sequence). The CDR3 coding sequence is TGCAGTGCTGGGGGGGGAAATCAGCCCCAGTACTTC. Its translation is CSAGGGNQPQYF.

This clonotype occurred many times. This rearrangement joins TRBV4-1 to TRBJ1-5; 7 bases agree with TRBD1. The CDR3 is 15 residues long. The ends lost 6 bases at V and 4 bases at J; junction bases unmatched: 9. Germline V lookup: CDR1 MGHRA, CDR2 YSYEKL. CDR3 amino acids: CASSPDRVGNQPQHF. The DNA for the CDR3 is TGCGCCAGCAGTCCCGACAGGGTAGGAAATCAGCCCCAGCATTTT.

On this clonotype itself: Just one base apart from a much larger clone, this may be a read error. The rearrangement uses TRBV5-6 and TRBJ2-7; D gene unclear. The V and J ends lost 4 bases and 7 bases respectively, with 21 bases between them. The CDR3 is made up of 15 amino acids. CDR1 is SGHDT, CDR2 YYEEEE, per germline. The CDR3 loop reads CASSALRDRPREQYF. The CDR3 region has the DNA TGTGCCAGCAGCGCCCTCCGTGATAGGCCGAGGGAGCAGTACTTC.

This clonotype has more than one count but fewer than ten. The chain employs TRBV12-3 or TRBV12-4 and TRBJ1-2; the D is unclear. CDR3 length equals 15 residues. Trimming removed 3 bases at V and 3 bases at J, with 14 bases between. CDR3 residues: CASSFGGVRDYGYTF. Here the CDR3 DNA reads TGTGCCAGCAGTTTCGGTGGAGTCCGGGACTATGGCTACACCTTC.

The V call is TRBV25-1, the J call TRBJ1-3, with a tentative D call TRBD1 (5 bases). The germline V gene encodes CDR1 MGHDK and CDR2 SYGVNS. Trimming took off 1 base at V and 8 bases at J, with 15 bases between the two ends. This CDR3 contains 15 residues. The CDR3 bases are TGTGCCAGCAGTGAATCAGGTCCGTGGGGCTACACCATATATTTT. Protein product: CASSESGPWGYTIYF.

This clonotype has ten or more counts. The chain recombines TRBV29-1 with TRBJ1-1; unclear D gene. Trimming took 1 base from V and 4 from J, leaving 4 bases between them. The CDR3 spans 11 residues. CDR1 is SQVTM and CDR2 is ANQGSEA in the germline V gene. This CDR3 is CSVEGVTEAFF. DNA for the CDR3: TGCAGCGTTGAAGGGGTCACTGAAGCTTTCTTT. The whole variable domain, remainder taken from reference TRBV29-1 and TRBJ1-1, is SAVISQKPSRDICQRGTSLTIQCQVDSQVTMMFWYRQQPGQSLTLIATANQGSEATYESGFVIDKFPISRPNLTFSTLTVSNMSPEDSSIYLCSVEGVTEAFFGQGTRLTVV.

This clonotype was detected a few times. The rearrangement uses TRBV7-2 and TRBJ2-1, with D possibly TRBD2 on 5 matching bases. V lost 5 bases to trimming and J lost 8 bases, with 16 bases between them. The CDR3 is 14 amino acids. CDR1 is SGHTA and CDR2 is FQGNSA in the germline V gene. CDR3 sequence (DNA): TGTGCCAGCAGCCCGGGAACCTTTGGCTATGAGCAGTTCTTC. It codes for CASSPGTFGYEQFF.

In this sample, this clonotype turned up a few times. Here the CDR3 reads CASSVGRVVGAFF. For the CDR3, the DNA is TGTGCCAGCAGTGTGGGGAGGGTGGTTGGAGCTTTCTTT. The V gene is TRBV6-1, the J gene TRBJ1-1; D gene uncertain. This CDR3 region has 13 residues. V was clipped by 4 bases and J by 10 bases, with 16 bases between them. The germline V gene has CDR1 MNHNS and CDR2 SASEGT.

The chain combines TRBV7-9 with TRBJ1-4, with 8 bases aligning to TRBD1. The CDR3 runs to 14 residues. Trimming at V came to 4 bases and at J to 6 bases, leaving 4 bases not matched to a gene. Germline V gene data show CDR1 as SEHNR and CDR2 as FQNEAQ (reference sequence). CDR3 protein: CASSSGQGHEKLFF. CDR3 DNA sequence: TGTGCCAGCAGCTCCGGACAGGGCCATGAAAAACTGTTTTTT.

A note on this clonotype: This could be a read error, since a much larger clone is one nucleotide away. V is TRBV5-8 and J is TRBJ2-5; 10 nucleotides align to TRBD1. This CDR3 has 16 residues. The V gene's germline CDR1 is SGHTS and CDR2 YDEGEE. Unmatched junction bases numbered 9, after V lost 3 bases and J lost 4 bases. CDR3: CASSSHGGQGVETQYF. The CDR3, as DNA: TGTGCCAGCAGCTCCCACGGCGGACAGGGGGTAGAGACCCAGTACTTC.

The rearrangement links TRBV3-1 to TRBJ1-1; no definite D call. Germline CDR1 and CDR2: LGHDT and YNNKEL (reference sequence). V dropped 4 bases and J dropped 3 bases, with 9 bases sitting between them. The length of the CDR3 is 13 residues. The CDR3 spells CASSPRSHTEAFF. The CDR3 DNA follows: TGTGCCAGCAGCCCTCGGAGTCACACTGAAGCTTTCTTT. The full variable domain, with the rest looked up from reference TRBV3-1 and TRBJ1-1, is DTAVSQTPKYLVTQMGNDKSIKCEQNLGHDTMYWYKQDSKKFLKIMFSYNNKELIINETVPNRFSPKSPDKAHLNLHINSLELGDSAVYFCASSPRSHTEAFFGQGTRLTVV.

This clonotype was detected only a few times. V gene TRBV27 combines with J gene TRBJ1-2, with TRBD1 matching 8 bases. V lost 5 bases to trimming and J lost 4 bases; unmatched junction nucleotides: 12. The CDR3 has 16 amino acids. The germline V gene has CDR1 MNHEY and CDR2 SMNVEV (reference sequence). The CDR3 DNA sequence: TGTGCCAGCAGTCAACAGGGGGAAATCGCTACCTATGGCTACACCTTC. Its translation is CASSQQGEIATYGYTF.

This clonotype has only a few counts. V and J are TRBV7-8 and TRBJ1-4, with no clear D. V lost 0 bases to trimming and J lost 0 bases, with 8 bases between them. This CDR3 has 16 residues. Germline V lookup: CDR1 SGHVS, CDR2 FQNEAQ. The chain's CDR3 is CASSLATGSTNEKLFF. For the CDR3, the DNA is TGTGCCAGCAGCTTAGCGACTGGGTCAACTAATGAAAAACTGTTTTTT.

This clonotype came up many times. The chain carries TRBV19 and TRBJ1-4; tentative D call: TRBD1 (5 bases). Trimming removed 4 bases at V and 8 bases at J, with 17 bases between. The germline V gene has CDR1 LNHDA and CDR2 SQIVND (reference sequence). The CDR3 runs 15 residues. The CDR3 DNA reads TGTGCCAGTAGTACGGGAGGAGGGGCCGGCGAAAAACTGTTTTTT. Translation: CASSTGGGAGEKLFF.

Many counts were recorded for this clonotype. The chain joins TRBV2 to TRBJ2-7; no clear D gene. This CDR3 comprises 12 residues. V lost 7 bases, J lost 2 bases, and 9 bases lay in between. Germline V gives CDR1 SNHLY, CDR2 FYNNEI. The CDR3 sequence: CASTGSTYEQYF. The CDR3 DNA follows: TGTGCCAGCACCGGATCTACCTACGAGCAGTACTTC.

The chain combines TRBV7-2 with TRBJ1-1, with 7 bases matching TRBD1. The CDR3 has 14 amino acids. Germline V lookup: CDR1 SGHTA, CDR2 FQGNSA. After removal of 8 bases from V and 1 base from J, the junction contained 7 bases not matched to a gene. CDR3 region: CASRRGIPNTEAFF. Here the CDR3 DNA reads TGTGCCAGCCGCAGGGGGATACCGAACACTGAAGCTTTCTTT.

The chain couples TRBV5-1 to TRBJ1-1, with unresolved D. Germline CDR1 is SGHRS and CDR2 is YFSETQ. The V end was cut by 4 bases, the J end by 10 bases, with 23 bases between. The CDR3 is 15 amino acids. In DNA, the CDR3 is TGCGCCAGCAGCCAGTCCACCACTATCGACGCGAGAGCTTTCTTT. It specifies CASSQSTTIDARAFF.

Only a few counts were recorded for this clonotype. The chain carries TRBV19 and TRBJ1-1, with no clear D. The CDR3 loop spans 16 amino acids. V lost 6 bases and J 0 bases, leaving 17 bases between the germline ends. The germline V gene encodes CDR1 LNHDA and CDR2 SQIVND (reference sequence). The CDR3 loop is CASRYLDGPMNTEAFF. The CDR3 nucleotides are TGTGCCAGTAGATATTTAGACGGCCCCATGAACACTGAAGCTTTCTTT.

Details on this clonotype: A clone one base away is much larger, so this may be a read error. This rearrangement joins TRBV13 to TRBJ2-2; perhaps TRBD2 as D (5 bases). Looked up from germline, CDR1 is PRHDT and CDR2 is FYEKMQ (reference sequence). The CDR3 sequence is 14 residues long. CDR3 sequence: CASSFTDNTGELVF. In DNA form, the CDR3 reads TGTGCCAGCAGCTTCACCGACAACACCGGGGAGCTGGTTTTT. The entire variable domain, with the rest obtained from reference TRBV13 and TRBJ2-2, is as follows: AAGVIQSPRHLIKEKRETATLKCYPIPRHDTVYWYQQGPGQDPQFLISFYEKMQSDKGSIPDRFSAQQFSDYHSELNMSSLELGDSALYFCASSFTDNTGELVFGEGSRLTVL.

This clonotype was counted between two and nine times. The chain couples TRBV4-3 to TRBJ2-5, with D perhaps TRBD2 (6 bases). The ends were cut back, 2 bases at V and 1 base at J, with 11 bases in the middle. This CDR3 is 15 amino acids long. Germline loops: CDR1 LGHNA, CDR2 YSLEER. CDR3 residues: CASSQISGGQETQYF. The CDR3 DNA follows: TGCGCCAGCAGCCAAATATCCGGGGGCCAAGAGACCCAGTACTTC.

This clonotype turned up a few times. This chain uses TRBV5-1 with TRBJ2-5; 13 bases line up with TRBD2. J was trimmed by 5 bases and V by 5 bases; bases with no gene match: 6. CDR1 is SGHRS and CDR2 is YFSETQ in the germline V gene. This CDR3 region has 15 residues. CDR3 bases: TGCGCCAGCAGTTCACTAGCGGGAGGGCCGGAGACCCAGTACTTC. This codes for CASSSLAGGPETQYF.

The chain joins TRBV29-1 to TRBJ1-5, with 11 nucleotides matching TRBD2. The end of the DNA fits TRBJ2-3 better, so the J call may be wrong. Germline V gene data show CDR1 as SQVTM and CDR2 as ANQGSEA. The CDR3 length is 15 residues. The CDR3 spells CSVVLAGGRTDTQYF. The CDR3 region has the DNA TGCAGCGTTGTTCTAGCGGGAGGCCGGACAGATACGCAGTATTTT.

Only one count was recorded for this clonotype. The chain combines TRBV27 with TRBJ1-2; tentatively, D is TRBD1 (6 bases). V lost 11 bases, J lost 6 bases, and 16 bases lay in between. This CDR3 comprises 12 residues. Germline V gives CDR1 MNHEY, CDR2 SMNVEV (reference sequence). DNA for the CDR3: TGTGCCGTATTCGGAGGGGGAAATGGCTACACCTTC. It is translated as CAVFGGGNGYTF.

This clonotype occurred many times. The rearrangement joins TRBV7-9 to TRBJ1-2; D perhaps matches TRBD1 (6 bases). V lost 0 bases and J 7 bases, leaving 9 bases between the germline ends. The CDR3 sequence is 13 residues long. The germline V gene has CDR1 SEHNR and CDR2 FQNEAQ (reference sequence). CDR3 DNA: TGTGCCAGCAGCTTAGCGCAAGGGGGTGGCTACACCTTC. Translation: CASSLAQGGGYTF.

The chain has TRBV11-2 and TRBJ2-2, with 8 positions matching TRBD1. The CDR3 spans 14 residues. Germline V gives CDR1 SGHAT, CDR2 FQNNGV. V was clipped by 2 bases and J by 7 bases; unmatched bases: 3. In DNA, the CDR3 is TGTGCCAGCAGCTTATACAGGGGGGACGGGGAGCTGTTTTTT. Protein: CASSLYRGDGELFF.

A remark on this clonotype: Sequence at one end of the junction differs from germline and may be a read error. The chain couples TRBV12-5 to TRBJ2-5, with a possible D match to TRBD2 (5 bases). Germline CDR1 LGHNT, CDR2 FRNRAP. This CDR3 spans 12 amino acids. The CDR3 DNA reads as TGTGCTAGTGGTTTGACTAGAGAGGCCCAGTACTTC. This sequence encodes CASGLTREAQYF.

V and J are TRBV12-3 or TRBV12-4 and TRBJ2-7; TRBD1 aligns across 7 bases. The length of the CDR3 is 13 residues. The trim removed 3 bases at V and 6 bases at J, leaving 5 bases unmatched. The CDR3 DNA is TGTGCCAGCAGTTTCGGAAGGGACAGCGAGCAGTACTTC. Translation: CASSFGRDSEQYF.

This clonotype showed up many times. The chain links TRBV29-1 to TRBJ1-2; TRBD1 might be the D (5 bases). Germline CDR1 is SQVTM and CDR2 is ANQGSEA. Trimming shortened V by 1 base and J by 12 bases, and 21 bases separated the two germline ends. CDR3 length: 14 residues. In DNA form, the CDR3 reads TGCAGCGTTGAAGGAGGGGAGGGGTTCTTGGAGAACACCTTC. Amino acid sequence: CSVEGGEGFLENTF. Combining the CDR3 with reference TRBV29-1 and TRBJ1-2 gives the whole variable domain SAVISQKPSRDICQRGTSLTIQCQVDSQVTMMFWYRQQPGQSLTLIATANQGSEATYESGFVIDKFPISRPNLTFSTLTVSNMSPEDSSIYLCSVEGGEGFLENTFGSGTRLTVV.